The 13 T cell receptor beta chains given below trace back to one sample, sequenced in a study of blood T cell repertoires in COVID-19. Here immunoSEQ multiplex PCR was the method, and the copy in TCRdb shows in-frame clones only, minus some. In the table there are approximately 210,000 clones, 82% of which are singletons. The sequenced material came from PBMCs or T cells enriched from blood (not recorded which). Receptors originate from a woman aged 55 to 70 who had recovered from COVID-19.

V and J are TRBV15 and TRBJ2-5, with a possible D match to TRBD1 (5 bases). Trimming removed 1 base at V and 5 bases at J, with 20 bases between. This CDR3 spans 17 amino acids. Looked up from germline, CDR1 is LNHNV and CDR2 is YYDKDF (reference sequence). CDR3 DNA: TGTGCCACCAGCAGAGGAGGACAAAATTGGGGTTACGAGACCCAGTACTTC. It specifies CATSRGGQNWGYETQYF.

The CDR3 DNA sequence: TGTGCCAGCAGCCCGACGACAGGGAGGAATGAGCAGTTCTTC. This encodes CASSPTTGRNEQFF. This chain uses TRBV7-9 with TRBJ2-1; D may be TRBD1 (7 bases). There are 14 residues in the CDR3. V gave up 5 bases and J gave up 7 bases, with 15 bases separating them. The germline V gene encodes CDR1 SEHNR and CDR2 FQNEAQ (reference sequence).

The CDR3 loop reads CASIVGAGVGPYEQYF. CDR3 nucleotide sequence: TGTGCCAGCATTGTAGGTGCGGGAGTAGGGCCCTACGAGCAGTACTTC. The rearrangement joins TRBV25-1 to TRBJ2-7, with 7 bases aligning to TRBD2. Germline V gives CDR1 MGHDK, CDR2 SYGVNS. The CDR3 sequence is 16 residues long. With 7 bases clipped from V and 2 bases from J, the junction kept 14 bases outside the gene matches.

J is TRBJ1-1 and V is TRBV5-1; D is possibly TRBD1 (6 bases). Germline CDR1 reads SGHRS; CDR2 reads YFSETQ. The CDR3 extends over 15 amino acids. Deletions cut 0 bases from V and 8 bases from J, with 17 bases between. CDR3 sequence: CASSLEGGGPDEAFF. As DNA, the CDR3 is TGCGCCAGCAGCTTGGAAGGCGGGGGCCCTGACGAAGCTTTCTTT. The whole variable domain, remainder taken from reference TRBV5-1 and TRBJ1-1, is KAGVTQTPRYLIKTRGQQVTLSCSPISGHRSVSWYQQTPGQGLQFLFEYFSETQRNKGNFPGRFSGRQFSNSRSEMNVSTLELGDSALYLCASSLEGGGPDEAFFGQGTRLTVV.

This clone turned up a few times. The rearrangement joins TRBV2 to TRBJ2-3, with a tentative D call TRBD2 (6 bases). V was trimmed by 5 bases and J by 6 bases, leaving 24 bases between them. The CDR3 contains 17 residues. Germline CDR1 SNHLY, CDR2 FYNNEI. Written as DNA, the CDR3 is TGTGCCAGCAGTTCCCAAAGACTAGTCGATTGGAGGGATACGCAGTATTTT. Protein product: CASSSQRLVDWRDTQYF.

The rearrangement uses TRBV7-8 and TRBJ1-5; weak D call: TRBD1 (5 bases). Germline assignment: CDR1 SGHVS and CDR2 FQNEAQ. Between the trimmed V and J ends, which lost 1 base and 9 bases, there was a span of 10 bases. This CDR3 has 13 residues. The CDR3 DNA sequence: TGTGCCAGCAGCTTAGTAGATAGGGGGCCCCAGCATTTT. It translates to CASSLVDRGPQHF. Drawing the rest from reference TRBV7-8 and TRBJ1-5, the complete variable domain is GAGVSQSPRYKVAKRGQDVALRCDPISGHVSLFWYQQALGQGPEFLTYFQNEAQLDKSGLPSDRFFAERPEGSVSTLKIQRTQQEDSAVYLCASSLVDRGPQHFGDGTRLSIL.

V and J are TRBV9 and TRBJ1-5, with 9 bases fitting TRBD1. V lost 3 bases and J lost 0; bases outside the gene matches: 4. This CDR3 comprises 16 residues. Germline V gene lookup returns CDR1 SGDLS and CDR2 YYNGEE. This chain's CDR3 is CASSEGTGNSNQPQHF. DNA of the CDR3: TGTGCCAGCAGCGAAGGGACAGGGAATAGCAATCAGCCCCAGCATTTT.

The chain has TRBV4-1 and TRBJ1-2; the D gene is possibly TRBD1 (5 bases). Looked up from germline, CDR1 is MGHRA and CDR2 is YSYEKL. V shed 1 base and J shed 8 bases, with 14 bases lying between them. The CDR3 is made up of 14 amino acids. In DNA, the CDR3 is TGCGCCAGCAGCCAAGGTCCCCGGAGGGGCGGCTACACCTTC. This sequence encodes CASSQGPRRGGYTF.

The rearrangement links TRBV7-3 to TRBJ2-2; TRBD1 is a possible D gene (5 bases). The germline V gene has CDR1 SGHTA and CDR2 FQGTGA. CDR3 size: 15 residues. Trimming left V 1 base short and J 6 bases short, with 12 bases between. The CDR3: CASSLMGLGAGELFF. Here the CDR3 DNA reads TGTGCCAGCAGCTTAATGGGGCTAGGCGCCGGGGAGCTGTTTTTT.

This chain connects TRBV5-1 to TRBJ1-1, with a weak D call TRBD1 (6 bases). Per the germline V gene, CDR1 is SGHRS and CDR2 is YFSETQ. Trimming removed 4 bases from V and 1 base from J, with 17 bases in between. This CDR3 contains 16 residues. The CDR3 DNA sequence: TGCGCCAGCAGCCGCAGCACAGGACAGACGAACACTGAAGCTTTCTTT. Amino acids: CASSRSTGQTNTEAFF.

This clone was seen more than once but under ten times. The CDR3 loop is CAISGQGAFGNTIYF. CDR3 DNA sequence: TGTGCCATCAGTGGACAGGGGGCCTTTGGAAACACCATATATTTT. J is TRBJ1-3 and V is TRBV10-3; 10 bases agree with TRBD1. CDR3 length equals 15 residues. Trimming cost V 4 bases and J 3 bases; bases outside gene matches: 3. In germline, CDR1 is ENHRY, CDR2 SYGVKD.

This chain connects TRBV5-1 to TRBJ2-3, with 10 bases lining up with TRBD2. The CDR3 consists of 18 residues. J lost 7 bases, V lost 0 bases, and 14 bases had no gene match. Germline CDR1 SGHRS, CDR2 YFSETQ. Written as DNA, the CDR3 is TGCGCCAGCAGCTTGGCCACAAGCGGTTCTAGCGGGAGTAATACGCAGTATTTT. This sequence encodes CASSLATSGSSGSNTQYF.

The gene calls are TRBV11-2 and TRBJ1-4, with 9 positions matching TRBD1. After removal of 0 bases from V and 6 bases from J, the junction contained 2 bases not matched to a gene. This CDR3 comprises 15 residues. Germline V gene lookup returns CDR1 SGHAT and CDR2 FQNNGV. Written as DNA, the CDR3 is TGTGCCAGCAGCTTAGAGGGACAGGGATATGAAAAACTGTTTTTT. Its protein product is CASSLEGQGYEKLFF. The full variable domain, with the rest looked up from reference TRBV11-2 and TRBJ1-4, is EAGVAQSPRYKIIEKRQSVAFWCNPISGHATLYWYQQILGQGPKLLIQFQNNGVVDDSQLPKDRFSAERLKGVDSTLKIQPAKLEDSAVYLCASSLEGQGYEKLFFGSGTQLSVL.